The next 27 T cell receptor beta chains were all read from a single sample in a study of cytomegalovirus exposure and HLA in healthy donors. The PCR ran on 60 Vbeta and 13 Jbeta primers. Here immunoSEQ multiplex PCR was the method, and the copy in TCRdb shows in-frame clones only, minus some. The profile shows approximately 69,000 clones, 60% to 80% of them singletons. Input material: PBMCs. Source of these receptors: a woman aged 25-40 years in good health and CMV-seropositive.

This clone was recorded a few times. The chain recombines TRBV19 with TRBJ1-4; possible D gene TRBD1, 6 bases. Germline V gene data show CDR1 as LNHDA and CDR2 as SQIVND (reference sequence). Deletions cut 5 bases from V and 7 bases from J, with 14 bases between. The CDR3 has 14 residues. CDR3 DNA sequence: TGTGCCAGTAGTTCGACAGGTGGGGGTGAAAAACTGTTTTTT. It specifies CASSSTGGGEKLFF.

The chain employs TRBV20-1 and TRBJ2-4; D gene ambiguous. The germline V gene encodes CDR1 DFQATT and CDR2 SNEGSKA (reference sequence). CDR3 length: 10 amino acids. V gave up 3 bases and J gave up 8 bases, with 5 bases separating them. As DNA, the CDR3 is TGCAGTGCTAGCGGGTACATTCAGTACTTC. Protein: CSASGYIQYF.

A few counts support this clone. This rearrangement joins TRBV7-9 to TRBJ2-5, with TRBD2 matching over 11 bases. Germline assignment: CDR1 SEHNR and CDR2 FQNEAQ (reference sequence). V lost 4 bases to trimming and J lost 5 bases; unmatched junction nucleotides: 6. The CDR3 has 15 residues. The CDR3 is CASSSLLAGGETQYF. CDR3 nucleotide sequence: TGTGCCAGCAGCTCTCTCTTAGCGGGAGGGGAGACCCAGTACTTC.

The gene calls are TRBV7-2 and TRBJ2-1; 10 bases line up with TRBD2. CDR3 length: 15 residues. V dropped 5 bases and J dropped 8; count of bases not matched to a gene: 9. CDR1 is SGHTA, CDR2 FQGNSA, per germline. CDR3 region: CASSTRTSGRDEQFF. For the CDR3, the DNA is TGTGCCAGCAGCACCCGGACTAGCGGTAGGGATGAGCAGTTCTTC.

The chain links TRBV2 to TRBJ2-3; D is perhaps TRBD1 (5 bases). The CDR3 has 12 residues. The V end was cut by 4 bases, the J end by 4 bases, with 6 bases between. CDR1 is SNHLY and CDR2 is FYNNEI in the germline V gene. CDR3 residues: CASSAGSDTQYF. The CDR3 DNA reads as TGTGCCAGCAGTGCAGGGTCAGATACGCAGTATTTT.

This CDR3 is CASSRTGVGQPQHF. The CDR3 region has the DNA TGTGCCAGCAGCCGTACAGGGGTCGGTCAGCCCCAGCATTTT. The gene calls are TRBV6-5 and TRBJ1-5; 7 bases are shared with TRBD1. The CDR3 length is 14 residues. CDR1 and CDR2 from the germline V gene are MNHEY and SVGAGI. V shed 6 bases and J 6 bases; nucleotides not matched to a gene: 8.

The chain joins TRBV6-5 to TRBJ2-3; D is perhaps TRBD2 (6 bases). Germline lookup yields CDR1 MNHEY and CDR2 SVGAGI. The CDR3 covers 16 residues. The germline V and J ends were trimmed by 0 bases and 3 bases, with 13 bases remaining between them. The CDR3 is CASSYSGRSGTDTQYF. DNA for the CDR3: TGTGCCAGCAGTTACTCCGGGCGAAGCGGGACAGATACGCAGTATTTT.

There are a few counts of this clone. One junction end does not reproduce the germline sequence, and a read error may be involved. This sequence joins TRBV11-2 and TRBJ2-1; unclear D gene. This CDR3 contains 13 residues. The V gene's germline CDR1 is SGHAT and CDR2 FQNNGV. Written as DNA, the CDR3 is TGTGCCAGCACCAGCGAACTCAAGCTCCCTACGATCTTC. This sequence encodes CASTSELKLPTIF.

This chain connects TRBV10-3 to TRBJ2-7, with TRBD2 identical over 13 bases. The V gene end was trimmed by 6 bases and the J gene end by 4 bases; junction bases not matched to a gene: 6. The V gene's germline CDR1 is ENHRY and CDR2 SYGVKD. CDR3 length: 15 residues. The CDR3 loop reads CAIRGTSGILYEQYF. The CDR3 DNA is TGTGCCATCAGAGGGACTAGCGGGATCCTATACGAGCAGTACTTC.

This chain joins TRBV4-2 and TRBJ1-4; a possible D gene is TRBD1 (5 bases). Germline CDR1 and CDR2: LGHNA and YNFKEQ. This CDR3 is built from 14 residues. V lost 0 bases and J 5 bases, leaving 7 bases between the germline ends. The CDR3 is CASSQDKGNEKLFF. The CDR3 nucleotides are TGTGCCAGCAGCCAAGATAAGGGGAATGAAAAACTGTTTTTT.

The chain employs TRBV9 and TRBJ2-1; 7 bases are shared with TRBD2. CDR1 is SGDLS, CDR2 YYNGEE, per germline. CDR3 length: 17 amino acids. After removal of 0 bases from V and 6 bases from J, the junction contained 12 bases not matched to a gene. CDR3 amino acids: CASSVGSGPSTGNEQFF. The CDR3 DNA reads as TGTGCCAGCAGCGTAGGTAGCGGGCCTTCGACTGGCAATGAGCAGTTCTTC.

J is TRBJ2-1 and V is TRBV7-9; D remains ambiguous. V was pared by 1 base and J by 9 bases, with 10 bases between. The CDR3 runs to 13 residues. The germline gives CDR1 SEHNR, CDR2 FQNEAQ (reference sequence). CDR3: CASSLVLVREQFF. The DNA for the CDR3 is TGTGCCAGCAGCTTAGTCCTAGTCCGTGAGCAGTTCTTC. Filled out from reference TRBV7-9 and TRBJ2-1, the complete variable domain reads DTGVSQNPRHKITKRGQNVTFRCDPISEHNRLYWYRQTLGQGPEFLTYFQNEAQLEKSRLLSDRFSAERPKGSFSTLEIQRTEQGDSAMYLCASSLVLVREQFFGPGTRLTVL.

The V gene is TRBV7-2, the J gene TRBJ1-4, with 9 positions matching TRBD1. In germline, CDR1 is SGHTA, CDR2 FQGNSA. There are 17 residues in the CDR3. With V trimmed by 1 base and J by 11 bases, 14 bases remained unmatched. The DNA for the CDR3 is TGTGCCAGCAGCTTAGAGCACAGGGGGCAGGGAGTGACGAAACTGTTTTTT. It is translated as CASSLEHRGQGVTKLFF. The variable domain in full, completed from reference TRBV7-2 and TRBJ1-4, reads GAGVSQSPSNKVTEKGKDVELRCDPISGHTALYWYRQSLGQGLEFLIYFQGNSAPDKSGLPSDRFSAERTGGSVSTLTIQRTQQEDSAVYLCASSLEHRGQGVTKLFFGSGTQLSVL.

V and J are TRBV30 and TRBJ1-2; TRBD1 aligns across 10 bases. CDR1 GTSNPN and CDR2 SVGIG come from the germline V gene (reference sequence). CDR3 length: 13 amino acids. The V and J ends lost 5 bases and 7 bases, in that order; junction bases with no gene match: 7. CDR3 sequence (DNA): TGTGCCTGGGCCCGGGACAGGGGTTTTGGCTACACCTTC. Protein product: CAWARDRGFGYTF.

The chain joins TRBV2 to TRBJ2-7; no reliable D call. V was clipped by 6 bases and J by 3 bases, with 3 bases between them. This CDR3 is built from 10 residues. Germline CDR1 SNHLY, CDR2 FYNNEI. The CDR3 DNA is TGTGCCAGCAGCAGCTACGAGCAGTACTTC. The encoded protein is CASSSYEQYF.

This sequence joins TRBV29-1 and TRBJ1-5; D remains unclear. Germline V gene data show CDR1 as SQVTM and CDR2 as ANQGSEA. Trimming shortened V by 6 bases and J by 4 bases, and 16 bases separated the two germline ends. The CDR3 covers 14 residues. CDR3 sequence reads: CSVGGGGLNQPQHF. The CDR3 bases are TGCAGCGTGGGAGGAGGTGGACTTAATCAGCCCCAGCATTTT.

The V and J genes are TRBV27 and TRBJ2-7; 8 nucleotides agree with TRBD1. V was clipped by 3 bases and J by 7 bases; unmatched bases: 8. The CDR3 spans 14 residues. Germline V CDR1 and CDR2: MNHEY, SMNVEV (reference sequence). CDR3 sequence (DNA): TGTGCCAGCAGTTTCATACAGGGGGTGAGGGAGCAGTACTTC. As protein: CASSFIQGVREQYF.

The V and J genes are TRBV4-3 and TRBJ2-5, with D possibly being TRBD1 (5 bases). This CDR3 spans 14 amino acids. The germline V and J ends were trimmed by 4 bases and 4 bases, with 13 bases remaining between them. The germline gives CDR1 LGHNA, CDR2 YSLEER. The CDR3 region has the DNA TGCGCCAGCAGCCGAGCTAGGGGCGTAGAGACCCAGTACTTC. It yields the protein CASSRARGVETQYF.

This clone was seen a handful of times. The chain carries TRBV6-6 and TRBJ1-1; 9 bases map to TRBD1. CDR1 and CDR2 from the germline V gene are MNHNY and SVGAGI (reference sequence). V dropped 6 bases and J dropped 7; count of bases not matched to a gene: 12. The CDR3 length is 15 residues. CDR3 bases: TGTGCCAGCAGACGCCAGGGACAGGGAGACTTTGAAGCTTTCTTT. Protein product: CASRRQGQGDFEAFF.

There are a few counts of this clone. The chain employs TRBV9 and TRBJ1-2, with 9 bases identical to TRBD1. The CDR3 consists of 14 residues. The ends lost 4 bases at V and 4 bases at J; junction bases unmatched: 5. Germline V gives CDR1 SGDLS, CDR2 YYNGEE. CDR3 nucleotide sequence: TGTGCCAGCAGCCGACGGACAGGGGTCTATGGCTACACCTTC. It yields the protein CASSRRTGVYGYTF.

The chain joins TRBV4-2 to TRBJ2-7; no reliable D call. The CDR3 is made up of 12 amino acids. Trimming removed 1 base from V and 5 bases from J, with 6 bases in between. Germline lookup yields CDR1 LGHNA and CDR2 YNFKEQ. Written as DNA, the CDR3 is TGTGCCAGCAGCCAAGTGGAGAACGAGCAGTACTTC. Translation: CASSQVENEQYF.

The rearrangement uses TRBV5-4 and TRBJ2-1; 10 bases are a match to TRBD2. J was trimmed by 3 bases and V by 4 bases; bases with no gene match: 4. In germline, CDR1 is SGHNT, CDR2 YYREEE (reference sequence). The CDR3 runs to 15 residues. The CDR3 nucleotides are TGTGCCAGCAGCCAGCGGGAGGGGTACTACAATGAGCAGTTCTTC. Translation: CASSQREGYYNEQFF.

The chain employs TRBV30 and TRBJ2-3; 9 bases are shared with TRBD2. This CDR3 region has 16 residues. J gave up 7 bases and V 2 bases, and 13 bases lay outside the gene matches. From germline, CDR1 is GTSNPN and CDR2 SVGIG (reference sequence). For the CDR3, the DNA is TGTGCCTGGAGTAAGGCCCTAGCGGGAAGGTATCATACGCAGTATTTT. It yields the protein CAWSKALAGRYHTQYF.

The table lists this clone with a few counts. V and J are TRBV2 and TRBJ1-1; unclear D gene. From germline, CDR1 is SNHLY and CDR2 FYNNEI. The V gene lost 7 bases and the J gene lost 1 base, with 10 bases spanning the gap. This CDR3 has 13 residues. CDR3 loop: CASMMGENTEAFF. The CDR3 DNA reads TGTGCCAGCATGATGGGAGAGAACACTGAAGCTTTCTTT.

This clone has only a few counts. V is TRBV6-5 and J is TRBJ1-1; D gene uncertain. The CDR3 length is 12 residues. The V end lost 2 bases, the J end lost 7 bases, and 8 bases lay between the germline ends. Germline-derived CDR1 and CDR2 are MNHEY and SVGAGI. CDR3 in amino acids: CASSYNGLEAFF. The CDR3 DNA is TGTGCCAGCAGTTACAATGGCCTTGAAGCTTTCTTT.

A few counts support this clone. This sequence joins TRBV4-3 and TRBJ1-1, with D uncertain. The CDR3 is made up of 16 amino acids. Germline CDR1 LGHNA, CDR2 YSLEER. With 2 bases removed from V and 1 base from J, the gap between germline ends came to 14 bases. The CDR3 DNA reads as TGCGCCAGCAGCCAATTTTTTGGAGGGCGGAACACTGAAGCTTTCTTT. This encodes CASSQFFGGRNTEAFF.

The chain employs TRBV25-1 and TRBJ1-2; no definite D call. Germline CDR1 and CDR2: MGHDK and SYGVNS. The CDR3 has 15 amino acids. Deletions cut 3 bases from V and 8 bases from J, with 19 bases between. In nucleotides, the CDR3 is TGTGCCAGCAGTGAGGAATCTACCGGACTGGGGGGCTACACCTTC. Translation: CASSEESTGLGGYTF.